This T cell receptor beta chain is from a study of blood T cells in healthy people across ages. The study, taken as a whole, reports: Unsorted PBMCs blocked a conclusive comparison of naive and antigen-experienced cells.

The trim removed 2 bases at V and 4 bases at J, leaving 3 bases unmatched. The germline V gene has CDR1 LGHDT and CDR2 YNNKEL (reference sequence). The CDR3 consists of 14 residues. This clonotype was observed a few times. No antigen is known for it. Extraction yielded at least 5 micrograms of total RNA per sample. Alongside a J-beta primer mix, a sample-barcoded 5' primer served in a second PCR lasting roughly 7 to 12 cycles. The template-switch adaptor, which had 12 random nucleotides, put a tag on each cDNA molecule. Every sample gave at least 3 million paired-end reads containing CDR3. TCRdb independently ran MiXCR on the 5' RACE reads; one entry per CDR3 protein. Here the sample spans fewer than 900,000 distinct CDR3 sequences, roughly two fifths being singletons.

The receptor's source is a woman in her sixties or seventies in good health. The chain combines TRBV3-1 with TRBJ2-7; 9 bases are a match to TRBD2. Sample: blood. CDR3 sequence (DNA): TGTGCCAGCAGCCAATCTAGCGGGGTTTACGAGCAGTACTTC. Amino acid sequence: CASSQSSGVYEQYF.